Following are 13 T cell receptor beta chains from one sample sequenced in a study of blood T cell repertoires in COVID-19. The repertoire was sequenced with immunoSEQ multiplex PCR; TCRdb's copy has only in-frame clones and lacks some. The data contain 95,000 to 110,000 clones, 75% to 95% of them singletons. Sequencing used peripheral blood. The receptors were gathered from a woman aged 25 to 39 with acute or convalescent COVID-19.

The rearrangement joins TRBV5-5 to TRBJ2-3; no definite D call. Per germline, CDR1 SGHKS and CDR2 YYEKEE (reference sequence). This CDR3 is built from 17 residues. V shed 1 base and J shed 0 bases, with 15 bases lying between them. The DNA of the CDR3 is TGTGCCAGCAGCTTGCCCCCGCGGTTGGGTAGCACAGATACGCAGTATTTT. As protein: CASSLPPRLGSTDTQYF.

This chain joins TRBV7-9 and TRBJ1-2; TRBD1 matches at 7 bases. Trimming cost V 5 bases and J 2 bases; bases outside gene matches: 5. CDR1 SEHNR and CDR2 FQNEAQ come from the germline V gene (reference sequence). The CDR3 extends over 14 amino acids. The CDR3 protein is CASSNNRGNYGYTF. In DNA, the CDR3 is TGTGCCAGCAGCAACAACAGGGGAAACTATGGCTACACCTTC.

In DNA form, the CDR3 reads TGTGCCAGCAGCTTAGGCGGGGGGTTAGATACGCAGTATTTT. This codes for CASSLGGGLDTQYF. The chain combines TRBV11-2 with TRBJ2-3; 8 bases line up with TRBD2. This CDR3 has 14 residues. Per germline, CDR1 SGHAT and CDR2 FQNNGV. V was clipped by 1 base and J by 5 bases; unmatched bases: 2. Full variable domain (remainder filled in from reference TRBV11-2 and TRBJ2-3): EAGVAQSPRYKIIEKRQSVAFWCNPISGHATLYWYQQILGQGPKLLIQFQNNGVVDDSQLPKDRFSAERLKGVDSTLKIQPAKLEDSAVYLCASSLGGGLDTQYFGPGTRLTVL.

V and J are TRBV7-2 and TRBJ1-1; perhaps TRBD1 as D (6 bases). In germline, CDR1 is SGHTA, CDR2 FQGNSA. The V end was cut by 5 bases, the J end by 2 bases, with 15 bases between. The CDR3 loop spans 15 amino acids. CDR3: CASSPAGTPNTEAFF. The DNA of the CDR3 is TGTGCCAGCAGCCCGGCCGGGACACCTAACACTGAAGCTTTCTTT.

V usage is TRBV20-1 and J usage is TRBJ2-7; 7 bases agree with TRBD2. From germline, CDR1 is DFQATT and CDR2 SNEGSKA (reference sequence). This CDR3 has 15 amino acids. V lost 4 bases, J lost 2 bases, and 11 bases stayed unmatched. Here the CDR3 reads CSAIDFREATYEQYF. CDR3 coding DNA: TGCAGTGCTATTGACTTCCGGGAGGCCACCTACGAGCAGTACTTC.

The chain employs TRBV4-3 and TRBJ2-3, with D possibly being TRBD2 (7 bases). Trimming left V 3 bases short and J 3 bases short, with 19 bases between. This CDR3 spans 17 amino acids. Per germline, CDR1 LGHNA and CDR2 YSLEER. The CDR3 sequence is CASSQASAGGLTDTQYF. For the CDR3, the DNA is TGCGCCAGCAGCCAGGCCTCTGCCGGGGGGCTAACAGATACGCAGTATTTT.

The genes are TRBV5-1 and TRBJ2-1; 7 bases agree with TRBD1. Trimming took 0 bases from V and 6 from J; bases not matched to a gene: 6. Germline V CDR1 and CDR2: SGHRS, YFSETQ. The CDR3 is 15 amino acids. This chain's CDR3 is CASSLDSYRGNEQFF. The CDR3 nucleotides are TGCGCCAGCAGCTTGGATTCATACAGGGGCAATGAGCAGTTCTTC.

The chain combines TRBV24-1 with TRBJ1-2, with D hard to call. Trimming cost V 0 bases and J 8 bases, with 12 bases left between them. CDR3 length equals 14 residues. Germline CDR1 reads KGHDR; CDR2 reads SFDVKD. The CDR3 DNA reads TGTGCCACCAGTGATTTGGCGGGGTCTGGCGGCTACACCTTC. Protein sequence: CATSDLAGSGGYTF.

With regard to this clone: At one end the junction does not follow the germline gene, possibly because of a read error. The chain combines TRBV11-3 with TRBJ2-1, with 8 nucleotides matching TRBD1. CDR3 size: 15 residues. The germline gives CDR1 SGHNT, CDR2 YENEEA. In DNA form, the CDR3 reads TGTGCCAGCAGCTCCCCAGGCAGGGGGCCAGGTGAGGAGTTCTTC. Translation: CASSSPGRGPGEEFF.

The rearrangement joins TRBV9 to TRBJ1-1, with TRBD1 matching over 9 bases. J lost 6 bases, V lost 2 bases, and 5 bases had no gene match. The CDR3 spans 14 residues. Germline values: CDR1 SGDLS, CDR2 YYNGEE. CDR3 DNA: TGTGCCAGCAGCGTCGGGACAGGGTGGTCTGAAGCTTTCTTT. Protein sequence: CASSVGTGWSEAFF.

The chain recombines TRBV6-4 with TRBJ2-1, with 9 bases aligning to TRBD1. V shed 0 bases and J 5 bases; nucleotides not matched to a gene: 2. The CDR3 totals 15 residues. Per germline, CDR1 MRHNA and CDR2 SNTAGT. The CDR3 protein is CASSDSGQGHNEQFF. In DNA, the CDR3 is TGTGCCAGCAGTGACTCCGGACAGGGGCACAATGAGCAGTTCTTC.

This clone was seen a single time. This sequence joins TRBV24-1 and TRBJ2-2, with 8 bases matching TRBD1. The CDR3 has 15 residues. Germline-derived CDR1 and CDR2 are KGHDR and SFDVKD. With V trimmed by 4 bases and J by 5 bases, 5 bases remained unmatched. CDR3 DNA: TGTGCCACCAGTGAGCGGACAGGGCTAACCGGGGAGCTGTTTTTT. It yields the protein CATSERTGLTGELFF.

The V and J genes are TRBV28 and TRBJ1-2; no reliable D call. Germline values: CDR1 MDHEN, CDR2 SYDVKM. The CDR3 extends over 13 amino acids. V was pared by 7 bases and J by 4 bases, with 13 bases between. The CDR3 region has the DNA TGTGCCAGCACCCCGCACACCAGCTATGGCTACACCTTC. It encodes CASTPHTSYGYTF.